This TCR beta chain was recovered during a study of T cell changes during pregnancy in multiple sclerosis. Assay: immunoSEQ multiplex PCR; the TCRdb copy retains only in-frame clones and omits some. The sample carries 40,000 to 50,000 clones, roughly 94% recorded once. Trimming took 9 bases from V and 5 from J, leaving 17 bases between them. From germline, CDR1 is KGHSH and CDR2 LQKENI. This CDR3 is built from 14 residues. The chain links TRBV18 to TRBJ2-1; D not certain. The material sequenced was CD4+ T cells from peripheral blood mononuclear cells, taken in the third trimester of pregnancy. This receptor was taken from a female donor with multiple sclerosis, enrolled in a pregnancy study. DNA of the CDR3: TGTGCCAGTGGCTCGCTGGCGGCAAACAATGAGCAGTTCTTC. Translation gives CASGSLAANNEQFF. Based on the CDR3 plus reference TRBV18 and TRBJ2-1, the full variable domain is NAGVMQNPRHLVRRRGQEARLRCSPMKGHSHVYWYRQLPEEGLKFMVYLQKENIIDESGMPKERFSAEFPKEGPSILRIQQVVRGDSAAYFCASGSLAANNEQFFGPGTRLTVL.